This is a list of T cell receptor beta chains from one sample in a study of OX40 agonist ivuxolimab in advanced cancers. Produced via immunoSEQ multiplex PCR; TCRdb's table is partial and in-frame only. The table lists 99,000 or so clones, about 91% of them singletons. Sequencing was performed on CD4+ or CD8+ T cells sorted from blood, taken in a trial of the OX40 agonist ivuxolimab. The receptors originated from an adult with an advanced solid tumor such as melanoma, head and neck, liver or kidney cancer. Each CDR3 is given with its conserved first and last residue. The D gene is left open where the match is weak. For some rows the clone size is stated as once, few or many, or as a class when expanded; others skip it.

D	size	V	J	DNA	CDR3
-	-	TRBV5-6	TRBJ1-5	TGTGCCAGCAGCAAAAAGACCTACGCCGTCAATCAGCCCCAGCATTTT	CASSKKTYAVNQPQHF
TRBD2	-	TRBV19	TRBJ2-1	TGTGCCAGTAGTATTTTGGGACTAGCGGTCGGTGAGCAGTTCTTC	CASSILGLAVGEQFF
-	-	TRBV28	TRBJ2-7	TGTGCCAGCACCCCCCCGGGACCGAGGATTAGAAAGCAGTACTTC	CASTPPGPRIRKQYF
TRBD2	-	TRBV6-1	TRBJ2-3	TGTGCCAGCAATACCCGACTAGCGCGCACAGATACGCAGTATTTT	CASNTRLARTDTQYF
-	-	TRBV27	TRBJ2-7	TGTGCCAGCAGTTTGGCCCCGGCCTACGAGCAGTACTTC	CASSLAPAYEQYF
-	-	TRBV6-6	TRBJ1-2	TGTGCCAGCAGTTACTCGACCCCAGGGAAAGGCTACACCTTC	CASSYSTPGKGYTF
-	-	TRBV7-2	TRBJ1-5	TGTGCCAGCAGCCCGCGACGGGGCGGGCCCCAGCATTTT	CASSPRRGGPQHF
TRBD1	-	TRBV28	TRBJ2-7	TGTGCCAGCAGTCCCCAGACAGGGAGCTCCTACGAGCAGTACTTC	CASSPQTGSSYEQYF
TRBD1	-	TRBV29-1	TRBJ2-1	TGCAGCGTTGACAAGACAGGGGGCAACAATGAGCAGTTCTTC	CSVDKTGGNNEQFF
-	-	TRBV30	TRBJ2-1	TGTGCCTGGAAATATGGCACACACAATGAGCAGTTCTTC	CAWKYGTHNEQFF
-	-	TRBV5-4	TRBJ1-4	TGTGCCAGCAGCCCGGGGGGGGGTAATGAAAAACTGTTTTTT	CASSPGGGNEKLFF
TRBD1	-	TRBV2	TRBJ1-4	TGTGCCAGCAGTGGCAGGGGGCAGAGCGGTGAAAAACTGTTTTTT	CASSGRGQSGEKLFF
-	-	TRBV9	TRBJ2-1	TGTGCCAGCAGCGCCGAGGGCGCAGCCTACAATGAGCAGTTCTTC	CASSAEGAAYNEQFF
-	-	TRBV4-1	TRBJ1-2	TGCGCCAGCAGCCAAGATGGGCAGGGCTATGGCTACACCTTC	CASSQDGQGYGYTF
TRBD2	few	TRBV5-6	TRBJ2-7	TGTGCCAGCAGCTTGGCCGTCCCTAGCGGGAGGTCTAACGAGCAGTACTTC	CASSLAVPSGRSNEQYF
TRBD2	-	TRBV5-4	TRBJ2-2	TGTGCCAGCAGCGAGGGACTAGCGGGAGATACCGGGGAGCTGTTTTTT	CASSEGLAGDTGELFF
TRBD2	-	TRBV7-9	TRBJ2-7	TGTGCCAGCAGCCAGGGCGGTTCCGGCGGGAGCCTTCCCTACGAGCAGTACTTC	CASSQGGSGGSLPYEQYF
TRBD1	-	TRBV5-6	TRBJ1-1	TGTGCCAGCAGCCCCAGGGGGATTGAAGCTTTCTTT	CASSPRGIEAFF
TRBD2	-	TRBV6-1	TRBJ2-3	TGTGCCAGCAGTGAAGTGGGAGGGAGAACAGATACGCAGTATTTT	CASSEVGGRTDTQYF
TRBD1	-	TRBV4-1	TRBJ2-1	TGCGCCAGCAGCCAGAGACAGGGGGCCTACAATGAGCAGTTCTTC	CASSQRQGAYNEQFF